A selection of T cell receptor beta chains follows, all from one sample in a study of cytomegalovirus exposure and HLA in healthy donors. TCRdb's table, derived via immunoSEQ multiplex PCR, lists solely in-frame clones and lacks some. The repertoire has under 250,000 clones, roughly 84% of them found once; the top ten carry over 0.65%. The sequencing input was PBMCs. The receptor source for this set is a boy aged 2 to 10 in good health and CMV-seronegative. Both conserved end residues are part of each CDR3. D genes are given only for firm matches. A row's size may be missing; if present it is once, few, many or a size class.

>TRBD2|TRBV7-9|TRBJ2-1|-
TGTGCCAGCAGCACTGGACTAGCTTCTCCTGGGAATGAGCAGTTCTTC
CASSTGLASPGNEQFF
>-|TRBV13|TRBJ2-1|-
TGTGCCAGCAGCTTAGGGAGCTCCTACAATGAGCAGTTCTTC
CASSLGSSYNEQFF
>-|TRBV5-1|TRBJ2-7|-
TGCGCCAGCAGCCCCGGGTCGGAGGCCTACGAGCAGTACTTC
CASSPGSEAYEQYF
>TRBD2|TRBV5-8|TRBJ2-7|-
TGTGCCAGCAGCTTGCCGGGGGGGACTAGCGGGCGTAGCGAGCAGTACTTC
CASSLPGGTSGRSEQYF
>-|TRBV14|TRBJ2-3|-
TGTGCCAGCAGCCAAGTTCCCACAGTCACAGATACGCAGTATTTT
CASSQVPTVTDTQYF
>-|TRBV11-2|TRBJ1-4|-
TGTGCCAGCAGTTTCCCCGGGAATGAAAAACTGTTTTTT
CASSFPGNEKLFF
>-|TRBV11-2|TRBJ2-2|-
TGTGCCAGCAGCTTAGCTGGCAGCACCGGGGAGCTGTTTTTT
CASSLAGSTGELFF
>-|TRBV18|TRBJ1-3|-
TGTGCCAGCTCACCCCCTAACCAGGGGATCTCTGGAAACACCATATATTTT
CASSPPNQGISGNTIYF
>TRBD2|TRBV2|TRBJ2-1|few
TGTGCCAGCAGTAAACGGACTAGCGGGAATGAGCAGTTCTTC
CASSKRTSGNEQFF
>-|TRBV6-5|TRBJ1-1|-
TGTGCCAGCAGTTCCATAAAGACAGGTTGGAACACTGAAGCTTTCTTT
CASSSIKTGWNTEAFF
>-|TRBV29-1|TRBJ1-1|-
TGCAGCACCGGACTTGGGATGAACACTGAAGCTTTCTTT
CSTGLGMNTEAFF
>TRBD2|TRBV5-6|TRBJ2-5|-
TGTGCCAGCAGCCCTGGTCCTAGCGGGACTCAAGAGACCCAGTACTTC
CASSPGPSGTQETQYF
>-|TRBV9|TRBJ1-1|-
TGTGCCAGCAGCGTTGGTACCGGGGTCGCCACTGAAGCTTTCTTT
CASSVGTGVATEAFF
>TRBD2|TRBV4-1|TRBJ2-1|-
TGCGCCAGCAGCCAGGCTAGCGGGAGCACCTACAATGAGCAGTTCTTC
CASSQASGSTYNEQFF
>TRBD2|TRBV6-5|TRBJ2-7|-
TGTGCCACAGGACTAGCGGGATCCTACGAGCAGTACTTC
CATGLAGSYEQYF
>-|TRBV13|TRBJ2-3|-
TGTGCCAGCAGCTTAGTTTTGTCAGGGGAATCAAATACGCAGTATTTT
CASSLVLSGESNTQYF
>-|TRBV7-9|TRBJ2-5|-
TGTGCCAGCAGCTTCGAACGGGACTCATTAGAGCAAGAGACCCAGTACTTC
CASSFERDSLEQETQYF
>TRBD1|TRBV7-9|TRBJ1-2|once
TGTTCCAGCAGCCCGCCGGGACAGAGCTATGGCTACACCTTC
CSSSPPGQSYGYTF
>-|TRBV15|TRBJ2-2|-
TGTGCCACCAGCAGAGATGAGGGAGCTAACACCGGGGAGCTGTTTTTT
CATSRDEGANTGELFF
>TRBD1|TRBV19|TRBJ1-1|-
TGTGCCACCTTCGCTCCAGGGGGCGCGAACACTGAAGCTTTCTTT
CATFAPGGANTEAFF
>TRBD1|TRBV7-9|TRBJ1-1|-
TGTGCCAGCAGCTTTGGGGGGAGGACAGGGGACACTGAAGCTTTCTTT
CASSFGGRTGDTEAFF
>-|TRBV29-1|TRBJ2-1|-
TGCAGCGTCACGTCCGAATCGGTCTACAATGAGCAGTTCTTC
CSVTSESVYNEQFF
>TRBD1|TRBV30|TRBJ2-7|-
TGTGCCTGGGCGTCGACAGGGCGCTCCTACGAGCAGTACTTC
CAWASTGRSYEQYF
>-|TRBV7-9|TRBJ1-1|-
TGTGCCAGCAGCTTAGGAGTGGCGGGAGGGAGAACTGAAGCTTTCTTT
CASSLGVAGGRTEAFF
>-|TRBV6-1|TRBJ1-1|few
TGTGCCAGCAGTGAAAGGGGGACGGGGAGCCGCACTGAAGCTTTCTTT
CASSERGTGSRTEAFF
>TRBD1|TRBV7-6|TRBJ2-7|-
TGTGCCAGCAGCCTAGAGACAGGGGACGACTACGAGCAGTACTTC
CASSLETGDDYEQYF
>-|TRBV27|TRBJ1-5|-
TGTGCCAGCAGTTTTCGGCAGGGGAATCAGCCCCAGCATTTT
CASSFRQGNQPQHF
>TRBD1|TRBV7-2|TRBJ2-5|-
TGTGCCAGCAGCTTAGATCAGGGGGCATGGGAGACCCAGTACTTC
CASSLDQGAWETQYF
>-|TRBV5-1|TRBJ2-7|once
TGCGCCAGCAGCTTCAGCCTGACAGAAGCCCACTCCTACGAGCAGTACTTC
CASSFSLTEAHSYEQYF
>TRBD1|TRBV5-4|TRBJ1-5|-
TGTGCCAGCAGTCAGGGGGGAGCGAATCAGCCCCAGCATTTT
CASSQGGANQPQHF
>-|TRBV6-5|TRBJ2-1|-
TGTGCCAGCAGTCGCCAGGGGTCCTGGGATGAGCAGTTCTTC
CASSRQGSWDEQFF
>-|TRBV7-2|TRBJ2-1|once
TGTGCCAGCAGTCAACGCGGCTCCTACAATGAGCAGTTCTTC
CASSQRGSYNEQFF
>-|TRBV19|TRBJ1-2|-
TGTGCCAGTAGTGTCCCCCGGGAGGGTGGACCCTATGGCTACACCTTC
CASSVPREGGPYGYTF
>TRBD1|TRBV10-2|TRBJ1-2|-
TGCGCCAGCAGTGACCACGTTACAGGGGATCGTGGCTACACCTTC
CASSDHVTGDRGYTF
>TRBD1|TRBV30|TRBJ2-1|-
TGTGCCTGGTGGGACAGGTTATTTTCCTACAATGAGCAGTTCTTC
CAWWDRLFSYNEQFF
>-|TRBV5-6|TRBJ1-5|-
TGTGCCAGCAGCGTGATGGGGGCTGGGCATCAGCCCCAGCATTTT
CASSVMGAGHQPQHF
>-|TRBV13|TRBJ2-5|-
TGTGCCAGCAGCTCAGGGCGGGCTCCTGGGGAGACCCAGTACTTC
CASSSGRAPGETQYF
>TRBD1|TRBV2|TRBJ2-1|-
TGTGCCAGCAGTATCAGGGGGCGGGGTGAGCAGTTCTTC
CASSIRGRGEQFF
>-|TRBV6-4|TRBJ2-3|-
TGTGCCAGCAGTGAGAGCCAGGGGGATACGCAGTATTTT
CASSESQGDTQYF
>-|TRBV5-1|TRBJ2-7|-
TGCGCCAGCAGCTTGTCCGGGACAATCCCGTCAGAGCAGTACTTC
CASSLSGTIPSEQYF
>TRBD1|TRBV16|TRBJ2-7|-
TGTGCCAGCAGCCAATTTGGGACAGGGGGCCTCAACGAGCAGTACTTC
CASSQFGTGGLNEQYF
>-|TRBV28|TRBJ2-3|-
TGTGCCAGCAGTTTAATATCCAGGGGCCGTGATACAGATACGCAGTATTTT
CASSLISRGRDTDTQYF
>TRBD2|TRBV6-4|TRBJ2-1|few
TGTGCCAGCAGTGTGATAGCGGGGACAAATGAGCAGTTCTTC
CASSVIAGTNEQFF
>TRBD1|TRBV7-9|TRBJ2-7|-
TGTGCCAGCAGCGCCCCGACAGGGGGTGAGCAGTACTTC
CASSAPTGGEQYF
>TRBD1|TRBV7-6|TRBJ2-3|-
TGTGCCAGCAGCTTACACTCCGGGACAGGGGGCCTCGCAGATACGCAGTATTTT
CASSLHSGTGGLADTQYF
>TRBD2|TRBV29-1|TRBJ2-1|-
TGCAGCGGACTTAGCGGGAAAGGCAATGAGCAGTTCTTC
CSGLSGKGNEQFF
>-|TRBV9|TRBJ2-2|-
TGTGCCAGCAGCGACTACGGGGAGCTGTTTTTT
CASSDYGELFF